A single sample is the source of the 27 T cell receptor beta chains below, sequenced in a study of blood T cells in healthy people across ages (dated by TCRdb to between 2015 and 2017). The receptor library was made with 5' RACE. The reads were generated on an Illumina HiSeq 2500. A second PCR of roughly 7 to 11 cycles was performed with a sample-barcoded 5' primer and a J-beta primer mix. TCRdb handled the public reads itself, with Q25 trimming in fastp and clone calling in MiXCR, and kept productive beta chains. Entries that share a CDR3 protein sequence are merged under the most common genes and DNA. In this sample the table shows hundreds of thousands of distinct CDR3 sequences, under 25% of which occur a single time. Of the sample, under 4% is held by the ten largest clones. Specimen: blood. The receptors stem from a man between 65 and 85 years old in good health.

The CDR3: CSAYPSGRDTDTQYF. The CDR3 coding sequence is TGCAGTGCCTACCCCAGCGGGAGGGACACAGATACGCAGTATTTT. This chain links TRBV20-1 with TRBJ2-3; 10 positions agree with TRBD2. V gave up 6 bases and J gave up 2 bases; unmatched junction bases: 8. CDR1 DFQATT and CDR2 SNEGSKA come from the germline V gene (reference sequence). CDR3 size: 15 residues.

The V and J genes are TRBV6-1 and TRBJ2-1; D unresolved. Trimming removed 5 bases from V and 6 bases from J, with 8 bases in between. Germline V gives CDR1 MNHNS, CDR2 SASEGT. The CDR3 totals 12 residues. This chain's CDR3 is CASSPWTNEQFF. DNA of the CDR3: TGTGCCAGCAGTCCCTGGACCAATGAGCAGTTCTTC.

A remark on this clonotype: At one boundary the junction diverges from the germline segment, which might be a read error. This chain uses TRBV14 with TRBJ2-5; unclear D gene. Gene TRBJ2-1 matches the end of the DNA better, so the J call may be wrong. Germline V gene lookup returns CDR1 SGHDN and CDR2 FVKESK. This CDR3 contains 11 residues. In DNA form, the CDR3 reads TGTGCCAGCGGCCACCAAGCTGAGCAGTTCTTC. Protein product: CASGHQAEQFF.

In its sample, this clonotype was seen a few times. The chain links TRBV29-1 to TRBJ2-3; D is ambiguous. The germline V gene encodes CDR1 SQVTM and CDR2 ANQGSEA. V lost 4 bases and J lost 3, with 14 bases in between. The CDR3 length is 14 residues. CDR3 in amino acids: CSVGGGRLTDTQYF. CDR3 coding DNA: TGCAGCGTTGGCGGTGGAAGGCTTACAGATACGCAGTATTTT.

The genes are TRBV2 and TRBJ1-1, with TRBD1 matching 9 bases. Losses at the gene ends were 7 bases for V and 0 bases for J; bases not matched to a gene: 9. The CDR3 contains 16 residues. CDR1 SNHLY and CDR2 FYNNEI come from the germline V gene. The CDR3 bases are TGTGCCAGCACCGCTGAGGGACAGGGTATGAACACTGAAGCTTTCTTT. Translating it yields CASTAEGQGMNTEAFF.

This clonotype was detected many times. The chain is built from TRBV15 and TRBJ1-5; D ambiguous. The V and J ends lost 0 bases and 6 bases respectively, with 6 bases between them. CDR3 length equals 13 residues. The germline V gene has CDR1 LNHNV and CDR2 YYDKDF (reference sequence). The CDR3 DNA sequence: TGTGCCACCAGCAGAGATCTGGTTCAGCCCCAGCATTTT. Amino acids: CATSRDLVQPQHF.

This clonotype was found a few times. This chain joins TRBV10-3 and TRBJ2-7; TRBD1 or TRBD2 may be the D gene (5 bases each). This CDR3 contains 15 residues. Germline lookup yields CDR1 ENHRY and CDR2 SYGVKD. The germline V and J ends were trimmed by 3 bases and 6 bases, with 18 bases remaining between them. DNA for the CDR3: TGTGCCATCAGTGATCCCGGGACGGTCCCCTCCGAGCAGTACTTC. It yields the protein CAISDPGTVPSEQYF.

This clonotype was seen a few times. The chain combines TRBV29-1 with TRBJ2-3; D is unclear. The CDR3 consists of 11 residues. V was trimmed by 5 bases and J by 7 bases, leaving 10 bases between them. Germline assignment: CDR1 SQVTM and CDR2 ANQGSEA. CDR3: CSVLPGNTQYF. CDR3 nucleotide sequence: TGCAGCGTTCTCCCTGGCAATACGCAGTATTTT.

The CDR3 reads CASVLGGASYEQYF. CDR3 nucleotide sequence: TGTGCCAGCGTCCTAGGGGGAGCATCCTACGAGCAGTACTTC. The chain couples TRBV6-1 to TRBJ2-7, with D perhaps TRBD1 (6 bases). Germline V gene lookup returns CDR1 MNHNS and CDR2 SASEGT. V lost 8 bases and J 1 base, leaving 15 bases between the germline ends. This CDR3 has 14 residues.

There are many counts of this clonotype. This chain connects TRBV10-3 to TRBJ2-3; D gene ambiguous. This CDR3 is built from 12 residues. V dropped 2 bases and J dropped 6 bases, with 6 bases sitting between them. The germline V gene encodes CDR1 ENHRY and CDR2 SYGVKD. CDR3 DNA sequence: TGTGCCATCAGTGAGCGTTTGGATACGCAGTATTTT. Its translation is CAISERLDTQYF.

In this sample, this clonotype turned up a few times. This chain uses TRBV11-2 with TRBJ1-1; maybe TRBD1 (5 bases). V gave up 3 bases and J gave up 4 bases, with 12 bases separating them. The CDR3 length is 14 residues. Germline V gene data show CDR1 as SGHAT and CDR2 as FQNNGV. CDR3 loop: CASSLAGGTTEAFF. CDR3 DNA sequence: TGTGCCAGCAGCTTGGCGGGGGGGACCACTGAAGCTTTCTTT. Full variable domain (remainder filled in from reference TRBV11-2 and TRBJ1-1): EAGVAQSPRYKIIEKRQSVAFWCNPISGHATLYWYQQILGQGPKLLIQFQNNGVVDDSQLPKDRFSAERLKGVDSTLKIQPAKLEDSAVYLCASSLAGGTTEAFFGQGTRLTVV.

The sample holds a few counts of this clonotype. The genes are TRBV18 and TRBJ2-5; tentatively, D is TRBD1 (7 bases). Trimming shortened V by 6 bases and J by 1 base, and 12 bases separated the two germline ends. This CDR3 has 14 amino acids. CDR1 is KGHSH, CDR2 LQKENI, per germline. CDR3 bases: TGTGCCAGCTCCCGGCGGGACAGCCAAGAGACCCAGTACTTC. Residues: CASSRRDSQETQYF.

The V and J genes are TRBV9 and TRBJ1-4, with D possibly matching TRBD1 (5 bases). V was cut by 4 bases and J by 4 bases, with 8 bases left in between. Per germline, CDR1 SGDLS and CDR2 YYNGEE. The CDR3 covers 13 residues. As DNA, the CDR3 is TGTGCCAGCAGCCCAGACAGTAATGAAAAACTGTTTTTT. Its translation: CASSPDSNEKLFF.

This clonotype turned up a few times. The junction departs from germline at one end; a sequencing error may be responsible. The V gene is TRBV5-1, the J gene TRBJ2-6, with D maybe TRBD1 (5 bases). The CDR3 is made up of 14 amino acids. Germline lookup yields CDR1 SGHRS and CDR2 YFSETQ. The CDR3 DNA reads TGCGCCAGCAGCTGGGCCTCTGGGGCCAGCGTCCTGACTTTC. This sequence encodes CASSWASGASVLTF. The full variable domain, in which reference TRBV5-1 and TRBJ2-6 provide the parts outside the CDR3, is KAGVTQTPRYLIKTRGQQVTLSCSPISGHRSVSWYQQTPGQGLQFLFEYFSETQRNKGNFPGRFSGRQFSNSRSEMNVSTLELGDSALYLCASSWASGASVLTFGAGSRLTVL.

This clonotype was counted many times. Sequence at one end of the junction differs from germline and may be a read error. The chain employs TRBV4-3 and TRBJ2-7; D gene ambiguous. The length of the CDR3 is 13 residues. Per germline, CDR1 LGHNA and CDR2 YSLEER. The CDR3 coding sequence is TGCGCCAGCAGCCAAGATAGGGCCTACGAGCAATACTTC. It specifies CASSQDRAYEQYF.

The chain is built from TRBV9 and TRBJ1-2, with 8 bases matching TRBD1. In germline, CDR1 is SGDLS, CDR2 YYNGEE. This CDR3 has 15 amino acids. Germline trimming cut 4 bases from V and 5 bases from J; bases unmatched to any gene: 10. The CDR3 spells CASSSPGQAGYGYTF. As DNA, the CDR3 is TGTGCCAGCAGCTCTCCGGGACAGGCTGGGTATGGCTACACCTTC. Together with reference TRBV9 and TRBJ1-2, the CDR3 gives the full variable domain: DSGVTQTPKHLITATGQRVTLRCSPRSGDLSVYWYQQSLDQGLQFLIQYYNGEERAKGNILERFSAQQFPDLHSELNLSSLELGDSALYFCASSSPGQAGYGYTFGSGTRLTVV.

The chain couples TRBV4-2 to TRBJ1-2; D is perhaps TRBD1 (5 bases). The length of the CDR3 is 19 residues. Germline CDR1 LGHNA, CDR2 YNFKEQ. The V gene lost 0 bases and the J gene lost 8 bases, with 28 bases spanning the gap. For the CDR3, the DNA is TGTGCCAGCAGCCAAGATCCCCCGGCGAGGGGCGTTTTGGGCTACGGCTACACCTTC. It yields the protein CASSQDPPARGVLGYGYTF.

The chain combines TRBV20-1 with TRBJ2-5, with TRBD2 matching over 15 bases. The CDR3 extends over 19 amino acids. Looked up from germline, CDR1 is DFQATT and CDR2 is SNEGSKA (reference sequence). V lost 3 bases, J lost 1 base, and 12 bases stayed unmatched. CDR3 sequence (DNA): TGCAGTGCTAGTGGGGTAATGGGGACTAGCGGGAGGCTCCAAGAGACCCAGTACTTC. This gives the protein CSASGVMGTSGRLQETQYF.

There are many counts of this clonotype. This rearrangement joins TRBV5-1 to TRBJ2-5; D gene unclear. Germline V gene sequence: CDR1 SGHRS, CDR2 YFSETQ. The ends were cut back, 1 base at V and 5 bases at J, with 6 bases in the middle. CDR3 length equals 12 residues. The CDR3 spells CASSLYGETQYF. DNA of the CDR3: TGCGCCAGCAGCTTGTATGGGGAGACCCAGTACTTC.

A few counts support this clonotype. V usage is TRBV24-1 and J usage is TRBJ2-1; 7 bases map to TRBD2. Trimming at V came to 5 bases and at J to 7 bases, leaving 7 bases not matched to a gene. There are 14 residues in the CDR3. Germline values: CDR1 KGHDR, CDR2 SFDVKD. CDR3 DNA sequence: TGTGCCACCAGTGGCAGCGGGATTTTTAATGAGCAGTTCTTC. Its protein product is CATSGSGIFNEQFF.

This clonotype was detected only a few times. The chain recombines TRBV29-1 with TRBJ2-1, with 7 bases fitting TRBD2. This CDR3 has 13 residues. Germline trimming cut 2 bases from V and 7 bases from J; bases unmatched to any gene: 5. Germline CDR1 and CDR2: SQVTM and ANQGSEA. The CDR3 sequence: CSVELGGSNEQFF. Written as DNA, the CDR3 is TGCAGCGTTGAATTGGGCGGGAGTAATGAGCAGTTCTTC.

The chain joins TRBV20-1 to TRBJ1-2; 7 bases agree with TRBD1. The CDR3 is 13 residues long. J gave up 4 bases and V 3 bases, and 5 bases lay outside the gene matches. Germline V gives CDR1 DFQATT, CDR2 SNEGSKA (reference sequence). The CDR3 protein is CSASPGQRYGYTF. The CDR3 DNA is TGCAGTGCTAGTCCGGGACAGCGCTATGGCTACACCTTC.

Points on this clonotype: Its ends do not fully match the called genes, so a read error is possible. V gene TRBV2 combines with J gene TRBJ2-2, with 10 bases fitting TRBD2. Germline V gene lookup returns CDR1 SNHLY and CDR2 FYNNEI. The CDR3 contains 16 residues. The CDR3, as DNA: TGTGCCTGCAGTGAAATGCTAGCGGGAGTTCCCGGGGAGCTGTTTTTT. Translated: CACSEMLAGVPGELFF.

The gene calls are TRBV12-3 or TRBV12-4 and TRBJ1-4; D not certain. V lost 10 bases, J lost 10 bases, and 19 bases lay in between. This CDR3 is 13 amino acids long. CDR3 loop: CATRTGSSGKLFF. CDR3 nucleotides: TGTGCCACTCGGACGGGATCCAGCGGAAAACTGTTTTTT.

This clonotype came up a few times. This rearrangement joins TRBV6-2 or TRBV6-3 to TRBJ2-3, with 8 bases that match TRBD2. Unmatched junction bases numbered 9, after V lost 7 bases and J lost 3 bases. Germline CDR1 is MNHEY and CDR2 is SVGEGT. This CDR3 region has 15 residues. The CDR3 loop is CASKASGSRTDTQYF. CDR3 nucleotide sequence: TGTGCCAGCAAGGCAAGCGGGAGTCGAACAGATACGCAGTATTTT.

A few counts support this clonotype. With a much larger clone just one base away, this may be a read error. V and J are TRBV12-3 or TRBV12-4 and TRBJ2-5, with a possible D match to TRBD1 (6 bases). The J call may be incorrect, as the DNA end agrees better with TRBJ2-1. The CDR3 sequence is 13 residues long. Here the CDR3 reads CASSLVGADEQFF. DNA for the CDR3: TGTGCCAGCAGTTTAGTGGGGGCCGATGAGCAGTTCTTC.

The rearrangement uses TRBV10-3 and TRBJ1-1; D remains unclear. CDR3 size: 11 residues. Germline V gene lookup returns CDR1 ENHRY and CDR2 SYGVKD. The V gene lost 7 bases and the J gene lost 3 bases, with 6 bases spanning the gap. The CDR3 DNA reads TGTGCCATCAAGGAGGACACTGAAGCTTTCTTT. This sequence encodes CAIKEDTEAFF.